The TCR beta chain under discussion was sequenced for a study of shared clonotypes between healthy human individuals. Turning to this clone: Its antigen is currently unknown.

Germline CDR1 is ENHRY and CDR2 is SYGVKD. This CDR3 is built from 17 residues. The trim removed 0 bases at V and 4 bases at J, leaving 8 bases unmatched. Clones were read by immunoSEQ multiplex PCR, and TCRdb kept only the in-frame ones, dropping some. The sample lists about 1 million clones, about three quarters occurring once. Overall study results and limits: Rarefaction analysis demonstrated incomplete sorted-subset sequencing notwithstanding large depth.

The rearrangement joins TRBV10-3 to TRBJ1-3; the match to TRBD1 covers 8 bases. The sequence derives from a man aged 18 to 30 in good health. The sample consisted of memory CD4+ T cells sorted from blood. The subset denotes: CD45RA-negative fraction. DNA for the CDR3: TGTGCCATCAGTGAGTCGGCTTCAGGGGGCTGGGGAAACACCATATATTTT. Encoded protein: CAISESASGGWGNTIYF.